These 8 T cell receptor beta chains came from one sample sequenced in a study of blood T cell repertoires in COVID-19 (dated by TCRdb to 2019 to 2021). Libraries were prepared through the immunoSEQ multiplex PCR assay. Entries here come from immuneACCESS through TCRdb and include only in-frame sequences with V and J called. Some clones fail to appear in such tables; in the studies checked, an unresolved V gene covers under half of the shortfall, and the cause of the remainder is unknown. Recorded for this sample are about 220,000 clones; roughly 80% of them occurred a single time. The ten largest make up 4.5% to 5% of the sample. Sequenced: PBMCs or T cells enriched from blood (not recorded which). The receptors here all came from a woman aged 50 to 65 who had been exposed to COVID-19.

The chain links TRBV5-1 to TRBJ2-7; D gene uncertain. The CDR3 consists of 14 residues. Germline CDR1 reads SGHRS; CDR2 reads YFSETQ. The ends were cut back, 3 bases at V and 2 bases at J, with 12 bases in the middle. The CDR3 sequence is CASSSDGQTYEQYF. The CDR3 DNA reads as TGCGCCAGCAGCTCGGATGGGCAAACCTACGAGCAGTACTTC. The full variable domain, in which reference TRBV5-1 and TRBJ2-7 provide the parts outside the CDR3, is KAGVTQTPRYLIKTRGQQVTLSCSPISGHRSVSWYQQTPGQGLQFLFEYFSETQRNKGNFPGRFSGRQFSNSRSEMNVSTLELGDSALYLCASSSDGQTYEQYFGPGTRLTVT.

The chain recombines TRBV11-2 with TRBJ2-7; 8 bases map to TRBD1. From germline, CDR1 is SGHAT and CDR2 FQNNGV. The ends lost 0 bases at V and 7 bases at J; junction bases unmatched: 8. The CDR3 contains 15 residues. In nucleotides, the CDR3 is TGTGCCAGCAGCTTAGATCGGCAGGGGGCAGGGGAGCAGTACTTC. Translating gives CASSLDRQGAGEQYF.

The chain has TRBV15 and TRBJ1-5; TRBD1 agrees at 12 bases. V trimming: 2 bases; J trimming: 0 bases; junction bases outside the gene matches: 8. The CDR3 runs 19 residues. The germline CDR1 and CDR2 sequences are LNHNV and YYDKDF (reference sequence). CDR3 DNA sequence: TGTGCCACCAGCAGAACCCGGGACAGGGGGCCCTATAGCAATCAGCCCCAGCATTTT. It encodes CATSRTRDRGPYSNQPQHF.

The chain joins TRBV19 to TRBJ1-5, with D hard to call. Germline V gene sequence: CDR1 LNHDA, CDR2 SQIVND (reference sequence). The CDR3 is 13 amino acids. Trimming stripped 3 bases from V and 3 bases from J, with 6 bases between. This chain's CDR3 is CASSIRDNQPQHF. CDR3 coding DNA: TGTGCCAGTAGTATCCGGGACAATCAGCCCCAGCATTTT.

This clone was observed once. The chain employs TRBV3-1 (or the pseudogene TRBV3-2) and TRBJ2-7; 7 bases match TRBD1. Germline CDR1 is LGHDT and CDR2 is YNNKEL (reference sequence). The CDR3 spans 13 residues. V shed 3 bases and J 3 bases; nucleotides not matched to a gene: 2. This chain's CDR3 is CASSQYRGYEQYF. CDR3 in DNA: TGTGCCAGCAGCCAGTACAGGGGCTACGAGCAGTACTTC.

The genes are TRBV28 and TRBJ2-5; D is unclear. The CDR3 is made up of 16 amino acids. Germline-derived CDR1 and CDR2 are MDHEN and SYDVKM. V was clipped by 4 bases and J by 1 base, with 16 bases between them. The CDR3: CASSSPWRKLQETQYF. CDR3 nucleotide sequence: TGTGCCAGCAGTTCGCCCTGGCGGAAGCTCCAAGAGACCCAGTACTTC.

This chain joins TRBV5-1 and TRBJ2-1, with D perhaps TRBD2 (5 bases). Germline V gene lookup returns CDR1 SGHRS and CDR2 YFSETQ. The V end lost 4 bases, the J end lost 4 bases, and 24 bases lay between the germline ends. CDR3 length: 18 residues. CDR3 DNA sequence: TGCGCCAGCAGCGCCCGCCCATCCCGGATGGGAGAGTACAATGAGCAGTTCTTC. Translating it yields CASSARPSRMGEYNEQFF. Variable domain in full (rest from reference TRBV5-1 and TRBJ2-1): KAGVTQTPRYLIKTRGQQVTLSCSPISGHRSVSWYQQTPGQGLQFLFEYFSETQRNKGNFPGRFSGRQFSNSRSEMNVSTLELGDSALYLCASSARPSRMGEYNEQFFGPGTRLTVL.

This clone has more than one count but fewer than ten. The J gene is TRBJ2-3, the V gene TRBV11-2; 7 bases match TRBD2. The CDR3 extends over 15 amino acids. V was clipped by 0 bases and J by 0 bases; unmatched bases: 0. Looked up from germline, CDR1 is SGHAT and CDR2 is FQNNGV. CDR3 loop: CASSLEGGSTDTQYF. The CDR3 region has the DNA TGTGCCAGCAGCTTAGAGGGAGGGAGCACAGATACGCAGTATTTT.